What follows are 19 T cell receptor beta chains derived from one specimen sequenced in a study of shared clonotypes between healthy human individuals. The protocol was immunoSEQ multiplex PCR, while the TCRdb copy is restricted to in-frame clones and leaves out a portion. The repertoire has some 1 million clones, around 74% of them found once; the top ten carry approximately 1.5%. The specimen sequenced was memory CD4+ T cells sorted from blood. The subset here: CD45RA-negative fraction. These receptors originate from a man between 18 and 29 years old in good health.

The DNA of the CDR3 is TGTGCCAGCCACGGGACAGGGGAATTGAGTTCACCCCTCCACTTT. Translated: CASHGTGELSSPLHF. This chain links TRBV18 with TRBJ1-6, with 10 bases identical to TRBD1. The CDR3 consists of 15 residues. The ends lost 8 bases at V and 9 bases at J; junction bases unmatched: 10. Germline V gives CDR1 KGHSH, CDR2 LQKENI.

The CDR3 region is CASSQDPGLAGPTDTQYF. The CDR3 DNA sequence: TGCGCCAGCAGCCAAGATCCGGGACTAGCGGGGCCCACAGATACGCAGTATTTT. J is TRBJ2-3 and V is TRBV4-1; 13 bases are a match to TRBD2. Germline CDR1 and CDR2: MGHRA and YSYEKL. The CDR3 spans 18 residues. Trimming at V came to 0 bases and at J to 2 bases, leaving 5 bases not matched to a gene.

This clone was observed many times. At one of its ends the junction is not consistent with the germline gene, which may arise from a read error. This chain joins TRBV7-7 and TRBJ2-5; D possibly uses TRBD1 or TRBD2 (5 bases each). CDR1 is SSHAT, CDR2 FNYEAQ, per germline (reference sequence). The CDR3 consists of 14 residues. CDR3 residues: CASSLLGEQETQYF. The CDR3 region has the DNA TGTGCTAGCAGCTTATTGGGGGAGCAAGAGACCCAGTACTTC.

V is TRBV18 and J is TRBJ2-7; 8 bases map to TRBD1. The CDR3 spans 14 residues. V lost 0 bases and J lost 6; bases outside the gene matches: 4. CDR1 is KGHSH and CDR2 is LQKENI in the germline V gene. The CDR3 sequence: CASSPPADRGEQYF. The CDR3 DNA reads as TGTGCCAGCTCACCACCTGCTGACAGGGGCGAGCAGTACTTC.

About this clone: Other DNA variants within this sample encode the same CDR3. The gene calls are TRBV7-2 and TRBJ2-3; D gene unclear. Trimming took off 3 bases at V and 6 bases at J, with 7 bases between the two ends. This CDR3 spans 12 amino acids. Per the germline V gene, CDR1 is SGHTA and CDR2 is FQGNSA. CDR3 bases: TGTGCCAGCAGCTTCTCTCGTGATACGCAGTATTTT. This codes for CASSFSRDTQYF.

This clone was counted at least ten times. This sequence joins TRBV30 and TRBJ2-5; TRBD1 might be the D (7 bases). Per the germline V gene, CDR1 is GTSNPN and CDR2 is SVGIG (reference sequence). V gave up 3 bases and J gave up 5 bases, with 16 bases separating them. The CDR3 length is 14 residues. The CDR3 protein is CAWRFAGQRETQYF. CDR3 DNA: TGTGCCTGGAGGTTCGCGGGACAGAGGGAGACCCAGTACTTC.

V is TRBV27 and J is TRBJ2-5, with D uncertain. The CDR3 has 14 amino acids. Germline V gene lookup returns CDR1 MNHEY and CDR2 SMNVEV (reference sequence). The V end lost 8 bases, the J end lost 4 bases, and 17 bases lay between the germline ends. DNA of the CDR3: TGTGCCAGCGGGAACTATGGCGTCGGAGAGACCCAGTACTTC. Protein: CASGNYGVGETQYF.

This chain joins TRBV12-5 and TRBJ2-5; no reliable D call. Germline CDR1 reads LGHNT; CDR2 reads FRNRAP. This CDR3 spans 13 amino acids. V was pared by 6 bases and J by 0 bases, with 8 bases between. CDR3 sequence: CASGVEYQETQYF. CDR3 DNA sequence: TGTGCTAGTGGGGTGGAGTACCAAGAGACCCAGTACTTC.

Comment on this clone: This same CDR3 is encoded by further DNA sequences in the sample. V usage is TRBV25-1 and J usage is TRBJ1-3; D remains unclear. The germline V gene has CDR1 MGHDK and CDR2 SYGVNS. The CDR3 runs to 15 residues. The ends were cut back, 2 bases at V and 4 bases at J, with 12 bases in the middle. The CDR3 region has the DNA TGTGCCAGCAGTGAAAGCCGGGTCTCAGGAAACACCATATATTTT. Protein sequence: CASSESRVSGNTIYF.

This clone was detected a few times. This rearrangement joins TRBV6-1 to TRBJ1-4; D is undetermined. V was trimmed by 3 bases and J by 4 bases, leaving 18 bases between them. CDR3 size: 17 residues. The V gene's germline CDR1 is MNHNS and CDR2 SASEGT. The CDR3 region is CASSDPFEGTRNEKLFF. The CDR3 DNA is TGTGCCAGCAGTGACCCCTTCGAGGGCACGCGTAATGAAAAACTGTTTTTT.

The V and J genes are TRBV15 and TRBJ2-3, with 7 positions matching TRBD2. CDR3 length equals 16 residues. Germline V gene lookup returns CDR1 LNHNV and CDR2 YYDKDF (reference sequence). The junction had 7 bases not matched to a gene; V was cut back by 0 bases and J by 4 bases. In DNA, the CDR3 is TGTGCCACCAGCAGAGATAGCGGGTCCCGCTCAGATACGCAGTATTTT. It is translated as CATSRDSGSRSDTQYF.

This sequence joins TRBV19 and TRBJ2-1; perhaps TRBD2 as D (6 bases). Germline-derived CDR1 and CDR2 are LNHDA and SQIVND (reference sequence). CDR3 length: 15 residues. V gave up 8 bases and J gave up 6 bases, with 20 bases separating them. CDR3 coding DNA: TGTGCCAGTCGACGTGGAGGGGACCTACTCAATGAGCAGTTCTTC. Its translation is CASRRGGDLLNEQFF.

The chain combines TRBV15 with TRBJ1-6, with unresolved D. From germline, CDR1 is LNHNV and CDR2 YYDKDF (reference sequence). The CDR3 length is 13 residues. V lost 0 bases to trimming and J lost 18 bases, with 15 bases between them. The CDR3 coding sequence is TGTGCCACCAGCAGAGATAGAAACAGTCCCTGCCACTTT. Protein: CATSRDRNSPCHF.

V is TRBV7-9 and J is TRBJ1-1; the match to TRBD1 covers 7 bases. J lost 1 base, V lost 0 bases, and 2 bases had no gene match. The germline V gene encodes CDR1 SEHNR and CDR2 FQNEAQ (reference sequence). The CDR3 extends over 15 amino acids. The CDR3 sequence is CASSLARGRNTEAFF. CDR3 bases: TGTGCCAGCAGCTTAGCGAGGGGGCGGAACACTGAAGCTTTCTTT.

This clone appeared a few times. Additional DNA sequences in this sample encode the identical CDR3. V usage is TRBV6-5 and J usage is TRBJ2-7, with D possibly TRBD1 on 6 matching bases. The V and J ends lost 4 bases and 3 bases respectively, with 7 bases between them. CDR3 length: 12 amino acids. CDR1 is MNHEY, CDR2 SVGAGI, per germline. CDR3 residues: CASSSDSYEQYF. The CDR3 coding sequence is TGTGCCAGCAGTTCGGACAGCTACGAGCAGTACTTC.

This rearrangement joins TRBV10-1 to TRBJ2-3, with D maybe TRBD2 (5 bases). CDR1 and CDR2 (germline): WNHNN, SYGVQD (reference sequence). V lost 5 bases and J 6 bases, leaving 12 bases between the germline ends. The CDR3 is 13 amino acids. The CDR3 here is CASSRELQDTQYF. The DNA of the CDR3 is TGCGCCAGCAGTAGGGAGTTACAGGATACGCAGTATTTT.

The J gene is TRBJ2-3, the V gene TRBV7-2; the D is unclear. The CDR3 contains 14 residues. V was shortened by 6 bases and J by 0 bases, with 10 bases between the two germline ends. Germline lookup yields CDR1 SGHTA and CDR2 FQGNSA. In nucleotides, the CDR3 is TGTGCCAGCAGTCGAGTTAGTAGCACAGATACGCAGTATTTT. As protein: CASSRVSSTDTQYF.

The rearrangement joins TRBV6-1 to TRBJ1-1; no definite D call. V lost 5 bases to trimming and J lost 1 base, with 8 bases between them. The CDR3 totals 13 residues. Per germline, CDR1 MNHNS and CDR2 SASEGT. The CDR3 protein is CASSSEENTEAFF. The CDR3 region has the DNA TGTGCCAGCAGTTCGGAGGAGAACACTGAAGCTTTCTTT.

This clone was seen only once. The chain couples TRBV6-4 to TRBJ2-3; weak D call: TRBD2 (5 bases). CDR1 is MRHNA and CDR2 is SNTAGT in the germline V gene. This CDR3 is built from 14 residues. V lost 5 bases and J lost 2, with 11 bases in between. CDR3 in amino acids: CASSCREPTDTQYF. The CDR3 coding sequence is TGTGCCAGCAGTTGCCGGGAACCCACAGATACGCAGTATTTT.